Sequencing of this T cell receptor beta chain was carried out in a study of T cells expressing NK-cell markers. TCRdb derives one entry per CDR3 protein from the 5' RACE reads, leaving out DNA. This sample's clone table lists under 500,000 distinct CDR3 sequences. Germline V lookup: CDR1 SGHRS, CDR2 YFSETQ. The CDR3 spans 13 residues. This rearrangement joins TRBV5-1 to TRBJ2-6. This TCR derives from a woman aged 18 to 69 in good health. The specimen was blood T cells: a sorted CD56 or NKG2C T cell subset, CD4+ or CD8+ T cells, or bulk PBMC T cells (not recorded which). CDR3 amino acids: CASRATASNVLTF.